Each of the 7 T cell receptor beta chains below was sequenced from the same sample in a study of shared clonotypes between healthy human individuals. Sequenced by immunoSEQ multiplex PCR; TCRdb stores in-frame clones only, minus some. This sample carries 550,000 to 800,000 clones, 80% to 95% of them seen once, and the ten largest clones take less than 40%. The sample was memory CD8+ T cells from PBMCs. Indicated subset: CD45RO+ cells pooled with CCR7-negative TemRA cells. The receptor set was obtained from a young man in good health. Some clones in this sample may be carry-over from other donors' samples.

This chain joins TRBV9 and TRBJ2-3, with D possibly matching TRBD1 (5 bases). V shed 0 bases and J shed 7 bases, with 21 bases lying between them. The CDR3 is 17 residues long. Germline CDR1 and CDR2: SGDLS and YYNGEE. Here the CDR3 DNA reads TGTGCCAGCAGCGTAGAGGCAGGGCGGTCCAGTGGATATACGCAGTATTTT. Encoded protein: CASSVEAGRSSGYTQYF. The whole variable domain, filled in from reference TRBV9 and TRBJ2-3, reads DSGVTQTPKHLITATGQRVTLRCSPRSGDLSVYWYQQSLDQGLQFLIQYYNGEERAKGNILERFSAQQFPDLHSELNLSSLELGDSALYFCASSVEAGRSSGYTQYFGPGTRLTVL.

This rearrangement joins TRBV5-1 to TRBJ1-2; TRBD1 aligns across 8 bases. The CDR3 runs 14 residues. V dropped 3 bases and J dropped 6; count of bases not matched to a gene: 7. In germline, CDR1 is SGHRS, CDR2 YFSETQ. Written as DNA, the CDR3 is TGCGCCAGCAGCTCGCCGGGACAGGCCGATGGCTACACCTTC. Its translation is CASSSPGQADGYTF.

The rearrangement uses TRBV4-3 and TRBJ2-5, with 16 bases lining up with TRBD2. V trimming: 4 bases; J trimming: 3 bases; junction bases outside the gene matches: 5. The germline V gene encodes CDR1 LGHNA and CDR2 YSLEER. There are 17 residues in the CDR3. CDR3 in DNA: TGCGCCAGCAGCCCGGGACTAGCGGGAGGGCCAGAAGAGACCCAGTACTTC. Amino acids: CASSPGLAGGPEETQYF.

Concerning this clone: Other DNA sequences within the sample encode an identical CDR3. The rearrangement joins TRBV27 to TRBJ1-5, with unresolved D. CDR1 is MNHEY, CDR2 SMNVEV, per germline (reference sequence). This CDR3 has 13 residues. Trimming shortened V by 3 bases and J by 0 bases, and 3 bases separated the two germline ends. The CDR3 DNA reads as TGTGCCAGCAGTTTTTATAGCAATCAGCCCCAGCATTTT. Translation gives CASSFYSNQPQHF.

The chain uses TRBV27 and TRBJ2-1, with TRBD2 matching over 9 bases. The V gene end was trimmed by 5 bases and the J gene end by 4 bases; junction bases not matched to a gene: 12. The CDR3 covers 17 residues. Germline V gene data show CDR1 as MNHEY and CDR2 as SMNVEV (reference sequence). The CDR3 reads CASSLSSGTVPYNEQFF. The CDR3 DNA reads as TGTGCCAGCAGTCTCTCTAGCGGGACGGTACCATACAATGAGCAGTTCTTC.

There are a few counts of this clone. The V and J genes are TRBV2 and TRBJ2-5; possibly TRBD1 for D (6 bases). The CDR3 runs 16 residues. The germline gives CDR1 SNHLY, CDR2 FYNNEI. Deletions cut 6 bases from V and 4 bases from J, with 21 bases between. CDR3 nucleotide sequence: TGTGCCAGCAGAGCCCTCGGGCAGGGGCTTGGAGAGACCCAGTACTTC. This sequence encodes CASRALGQGLGETQYF.

This clone was seen a few times. The rearrangement uses TRBV30 and TRBJ1-2; D is unclear. Trimming removed 0 bases from V and 7 bases from J, with 12 bases in between. This CDR3 region has 13 residues. Germline values: CDR1 GTSNPN, CDR2 SVGIG (reference sequence). The CDR3 spells CAWSVLGVGGYTF. The CDR3, as DNA: TGTGCCTGGAGTGTACTCGGGGTAGGTGGCTACACCTTC.